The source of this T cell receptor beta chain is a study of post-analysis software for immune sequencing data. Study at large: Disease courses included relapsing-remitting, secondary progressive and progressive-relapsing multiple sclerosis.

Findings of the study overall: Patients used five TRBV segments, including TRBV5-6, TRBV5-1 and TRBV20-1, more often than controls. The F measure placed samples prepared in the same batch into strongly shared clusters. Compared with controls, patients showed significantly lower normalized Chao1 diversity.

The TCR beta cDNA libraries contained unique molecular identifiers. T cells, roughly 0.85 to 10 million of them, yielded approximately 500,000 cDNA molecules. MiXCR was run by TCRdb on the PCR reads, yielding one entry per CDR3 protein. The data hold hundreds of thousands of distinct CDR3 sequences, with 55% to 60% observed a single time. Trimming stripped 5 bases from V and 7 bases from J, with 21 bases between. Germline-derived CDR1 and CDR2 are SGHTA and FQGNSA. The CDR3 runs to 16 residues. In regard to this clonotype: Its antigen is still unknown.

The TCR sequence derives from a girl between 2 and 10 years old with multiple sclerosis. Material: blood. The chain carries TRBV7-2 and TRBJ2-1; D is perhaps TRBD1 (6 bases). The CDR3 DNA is TGTGCCAGCAGCCTTCTGACAGGCAAGAGTCGAAATGAGCAGTTCTTC. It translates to CASSLLTGKSRNEQFF.